These 9 T cell receptor beta chains were sequenced from one sample in a study of OX40 agonist ivuxolimab in advanced cancers. Produced via immunoSEQ multiplex PCR; TCRdb's table is partial and in-frame only. The table includes roughly 45,000 clones, 60% to 80% detected once. Sequenced material: CD4+ or CD8+ T cells sorted from blood, taken in a trial of the OX40 agonist ivuxolimab. The receptor source for this set is an adult with an advanced solid tumor such as melanoma, head and neck, liver or kidney cancer.

Concerning this clone: The sample holds other DNA sequences that translate to the same CDR3. This rearrangement joins TRBV19 to TRBJ1-5, with D maybe TRBD1 (5 bases). V lost 3 bases and J lost 5, with 8 bases in between. This CDR3 is 13 amino acids long. The germline gives CDR1 LNHDA, CDR2 SQIVND (reference sequence). CDR3 in amino acids: CASSMGRDQPQHF. In DNA form, the CDR3 reads TGTGCCAGTAGTATGGGACGTGATCAGCCCCAGCATTTT.

This clone was seen just once. The chain joins TRBV5-5 to TRBJ2-3; 8 bases match TRBD1. From germline, CDR1 is SGHKS and CDR2 YYEKEE (reference sequence). Germline trimming cut 4 bases from V and 2 bases from J; bases unmatched to any gene: 9. The CDR3 is 16 amino acids. CDR3 protein: CASSPYLQGVTDTQYF. DNA of the CDR3: TGTGCCAGCAGCCCGTACTTACAGGGGGTCACAGATACGCAGTATTTT.

The chain is built from TRBV7-9 and TRBJ2-5; D is tentatively TRBD1 or TRBD2 (5 bases each). The ends were cut back, 5 bases at V and 12 bases at J, with 22 bases in the middle. The CDR3 consists of 14 residues. Looked up from germline, CDR1 is SEHNR and CDR2 is FQNEAQ (reference sequence). DNA of the CDR3: TGTGCCAGCAGCACCCGGGACCCCCGTTTTGTTAAGTACTTC. This encodes CASSTRDPRFVKYF.

The chain couples TRBV6-1 to TRBJ1-4; 8 bases fit TRBD1. This CDR3 region has 17 residues. After removal of 4 bases from V and 0 bases from J, the junction contained 7 bases not matched to a gene. Germline values: CDR1 MNHNS, CDR2 SASEGT. CDR3 sequence reads: CASSGILQGATNEKLFF. The CDR3 region has the DNA TGTGCCAGCAGTGGGATCTTACAGGGGGCAACTAATGAAAAACTGTTTTTT.

The chain employs TRBV29-1 and TRBJ2-3; D not certain. In germline, CDR1 is SQVTM, CDR2 ANQGSEA. V was pared by 7 bases and J by 6 bases, with 14 bases between. CDR3 length: 12 residues. The DNA for the CDR3 is TGCAGCGCCCAAATAATGCAGGATACGCAGTATTTT. This codes for CSAQIMQDTQYF.

This chain links TRBV7-2 with TRBJ2-7, with TRBD2 matching 13 bases. Germline V lookup: CDR1 SGHTA, CDR2 FQGNSA. The CDR3 loop spans 16 amino acids. The V segment lost 5 bases and the J segment 4 bases; nucleotides outside the gene matches: 8. The CDR3 DNA reads TGTGCCAGCAGCCTAAGGACTAGCGGGAGAGGGTACGAGCAGTACTTC. Its protein is CASSLRTSGRGYEQYF.

The chain recombines TRBV5-5 with TRBJ1-1; D is uncertain. Germline V gives CDR1 SGHKS, CDR2 YYEKEE (reference sequence). This CDR3 is built from 15 residues. V was trimmed by 0 bases and J by 3 bases, leaving 12 bases between them. The CDR3 nucleotides read TGTGCCAGCAGCTTGGAGTGGGGAGAAGACACTGAAGCTTTCTTT. Protein product: CASSLEWGEDTEAFF.

Regarding this clone: In the same sample, other DNA sequences code for this CDR3. This chain links TRBV19 with TRBJ2-7; possible D gene TRBD2, 7 bases. CDR1 LNHDA and CDR2 SQIVND come from the germline V gene (reference sequence). V was clipped by 6 bases and J by 2 bases, with 11 bases between them. The CDR3 totals 13 residues. CDR3 sequence (DNA): TGTGCCAGTAGAGCGGGGACAACCTACGAGCAGTACTTC. Encoded protein: CASRAGTTYEQYF.

In its sample, this clone was seen a few times. The chain is built from TRBV10-3 and TRBJ2-1, with 12 bases matching TRBD2. CDR1 and CDR2 from the germline V gene are ENHRY and SYGVKD. The CDR3 consists of 15 residues. V gave up 4 bases and J gave up 8 bases; unmatched junction bases: 6. The CDR3 region has the DNA TGTGCCATCAGTGCCGAGACTAGCGGGAGTGATGAGCAGTTCTTC. It translates to CAISAETSGSDEQFF.